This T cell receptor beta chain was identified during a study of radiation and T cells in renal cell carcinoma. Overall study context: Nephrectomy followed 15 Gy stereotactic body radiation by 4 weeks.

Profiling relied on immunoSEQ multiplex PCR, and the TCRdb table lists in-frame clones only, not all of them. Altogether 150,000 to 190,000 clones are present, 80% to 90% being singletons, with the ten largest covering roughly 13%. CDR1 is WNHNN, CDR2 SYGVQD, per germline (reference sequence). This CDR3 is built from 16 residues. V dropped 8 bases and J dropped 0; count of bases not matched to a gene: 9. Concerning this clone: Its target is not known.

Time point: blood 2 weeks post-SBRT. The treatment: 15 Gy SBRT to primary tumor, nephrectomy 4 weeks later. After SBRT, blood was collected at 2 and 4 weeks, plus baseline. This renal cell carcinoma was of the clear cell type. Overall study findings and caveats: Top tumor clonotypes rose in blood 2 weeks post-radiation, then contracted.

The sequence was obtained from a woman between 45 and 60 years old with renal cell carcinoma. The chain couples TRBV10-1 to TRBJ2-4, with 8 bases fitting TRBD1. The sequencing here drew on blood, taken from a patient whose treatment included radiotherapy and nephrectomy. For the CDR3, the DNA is TGCGCCAGCGGTTGGACAGGGTTCGGAGCCAAAAACATTCAGTACTTC. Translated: CASGWTGFGAKNIQYF.